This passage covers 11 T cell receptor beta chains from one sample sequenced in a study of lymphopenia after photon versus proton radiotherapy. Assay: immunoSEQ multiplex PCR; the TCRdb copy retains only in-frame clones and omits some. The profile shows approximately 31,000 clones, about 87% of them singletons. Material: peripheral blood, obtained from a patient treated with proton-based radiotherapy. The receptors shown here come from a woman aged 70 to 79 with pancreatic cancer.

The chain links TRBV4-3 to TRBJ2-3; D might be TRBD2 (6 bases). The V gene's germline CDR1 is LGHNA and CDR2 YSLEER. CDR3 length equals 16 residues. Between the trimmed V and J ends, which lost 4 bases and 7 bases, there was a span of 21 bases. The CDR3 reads CASSLSLLATINTQYF. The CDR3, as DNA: TGCGCCAGCAGCCTCTCCCTACTAGCAACAATAAATACGCAGTATTTT.

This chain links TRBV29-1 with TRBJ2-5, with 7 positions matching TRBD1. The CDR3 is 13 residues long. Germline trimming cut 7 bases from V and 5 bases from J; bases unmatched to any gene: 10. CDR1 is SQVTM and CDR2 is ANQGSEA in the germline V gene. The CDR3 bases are TGCAGCGCCCAGACAGGGTCGGGGGAGACCCAGTACTTC. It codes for CSAQTGSGETQYF.

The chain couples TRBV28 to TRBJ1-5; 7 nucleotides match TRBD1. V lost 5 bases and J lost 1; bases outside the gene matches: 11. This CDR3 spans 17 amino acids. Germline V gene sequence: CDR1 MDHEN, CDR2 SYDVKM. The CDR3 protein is CASSLVRQGLSNQPQHF. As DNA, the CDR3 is TGTGCCAGCAGTCTAGTTCGACAGGGCCTGAGCAATCAGCCCCAGCATTTT.

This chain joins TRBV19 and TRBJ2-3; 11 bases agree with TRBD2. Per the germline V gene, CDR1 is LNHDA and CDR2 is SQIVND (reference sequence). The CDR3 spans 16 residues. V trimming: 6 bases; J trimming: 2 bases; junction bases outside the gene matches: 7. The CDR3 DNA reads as TGTGCCAGTAGCAGACGACTAGCGGGGTCCACAGATACGCAGTATTTT. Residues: CASSRRLAGSTDTQYF.

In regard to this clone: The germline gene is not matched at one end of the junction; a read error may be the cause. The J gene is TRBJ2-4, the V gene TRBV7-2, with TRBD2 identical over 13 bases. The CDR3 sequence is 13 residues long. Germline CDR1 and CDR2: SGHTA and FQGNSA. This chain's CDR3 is CASSLGTSGSVRF. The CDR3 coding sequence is TGTGCCAGCAGCTTAGGGACTAGCGGGAGCGTACGCTTC. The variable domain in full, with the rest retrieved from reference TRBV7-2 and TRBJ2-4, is GAGVSQSPSNKVTEKGKDVELRCDPISGHTALYWYRQSLGQGLEFLIYFQGNSAPDKSGLPSDRFSAERTGGSVSTLTIQRTQQEDSAVYLCASSLGTSGSVRFGAGTRLSVL.

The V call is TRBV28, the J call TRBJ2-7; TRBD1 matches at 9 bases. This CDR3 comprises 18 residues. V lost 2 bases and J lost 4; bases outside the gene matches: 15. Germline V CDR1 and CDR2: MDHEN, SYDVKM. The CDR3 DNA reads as TGTGCCAGCAGTTTAAGCCTGAGAGGGGACAGGGTACAGTACGAGCAGTACTTC. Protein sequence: CASSLSLRGDRVQYEQYF.

In DNA, the CDR3 is TGTGCCAGCAGTTACGCGGGACATCTGAACACTGAAGCTTTCTTT. Encoded protein: CASSYAGHLNTEAFF. The chain links TRBV6-5 to TRBJ1-1; the D gene is possibly TRBD1 (6 bases). CDR1 and CDR2 (germline): MNHEY, SVGAGI. The CDR3 totals 15 residues. V dropped 2 bases and J dropped 0 bases, with 10 bases sitting between them.

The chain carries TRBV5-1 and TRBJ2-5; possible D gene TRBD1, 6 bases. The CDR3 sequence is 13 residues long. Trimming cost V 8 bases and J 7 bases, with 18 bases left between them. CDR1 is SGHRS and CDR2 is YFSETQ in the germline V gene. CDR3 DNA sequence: TGCGCCAGTGAATCGACAGGCGTAGGGACCCAGTACTTC. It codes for CASESTGVGTQYF.

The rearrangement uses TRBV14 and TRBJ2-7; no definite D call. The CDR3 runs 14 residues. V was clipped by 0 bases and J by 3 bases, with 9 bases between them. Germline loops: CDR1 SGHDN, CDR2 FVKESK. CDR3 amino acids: CASSQEASGYEQYF. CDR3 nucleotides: TGTGCCAGCAGCCAAGAGGCTAGTGGCTACGAGCAGTACTTC.

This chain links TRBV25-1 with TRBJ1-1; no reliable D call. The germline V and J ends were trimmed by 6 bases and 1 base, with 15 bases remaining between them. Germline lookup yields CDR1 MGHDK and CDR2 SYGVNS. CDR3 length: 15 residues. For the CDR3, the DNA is TGTGCCAGCAGCCCACCGGTCCCGCAGAACACTGAAGCTTTCTTT. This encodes CASSPPVPQNTEAFF.

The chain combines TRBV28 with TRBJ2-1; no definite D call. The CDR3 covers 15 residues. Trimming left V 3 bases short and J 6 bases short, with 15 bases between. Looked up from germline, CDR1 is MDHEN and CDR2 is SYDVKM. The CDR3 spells CASSFPLDNPNEQFF. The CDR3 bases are TGTGCCAGCAGTTTCCCCCTAGACAACCCCAATGAGCAGTTCTTC.